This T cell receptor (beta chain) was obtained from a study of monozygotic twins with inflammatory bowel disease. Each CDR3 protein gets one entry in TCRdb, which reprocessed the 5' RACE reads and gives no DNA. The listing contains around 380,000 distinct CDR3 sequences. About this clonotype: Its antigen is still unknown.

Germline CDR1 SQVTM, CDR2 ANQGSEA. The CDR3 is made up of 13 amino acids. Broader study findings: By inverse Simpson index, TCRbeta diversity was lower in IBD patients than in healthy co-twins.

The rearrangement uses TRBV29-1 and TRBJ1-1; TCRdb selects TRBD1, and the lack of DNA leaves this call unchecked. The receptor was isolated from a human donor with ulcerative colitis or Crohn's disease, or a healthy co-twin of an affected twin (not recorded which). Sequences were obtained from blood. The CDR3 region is CSVATKGGARAFF.